The 2 T cell receptor beta chains below come from one sample, sequenced in a study of a mutant IDH1 vaccine in newly diagnosed glioma. These receptors are not linked to any known antigen. Time point here: week 35, safety follow-up. Each dose of the vaccine consisted of 300 ug of mutant IDH1 20-mer peptide, with topical imiquimod. Generated by immunoSEQ multiplex PCR, the TCRdb table keeps only in-frame clones and is missing some. This table holds about 41,000 clones, around 89% found once. Sequences were derived from PBMCs, sampled from a glioma patient whose treatment included an IDH1 peptide vaccine. Every receptor here comes from a man aged 40-55 years with glioma.

The J gene is TRBJ1-4, the V gene TRBV5-4; 10 positions agree with TRBD1. This CDR3 contains 18 residues. The V segment lost 3 bases and the J segment 0 bases; nucleotides outside the gene matches: 8. Germline CDR1 is SGHNT and CDR2 is YYREEE (reference sequence). CDR3 sequence (DNA): TGTGCCAGCAGCTCCCACCGGGACAGGGGTGCAACTAATGAAAAACTGTTTTTT. The encoded protein is CASSSHRDRGATNEKLFF.

The chain recombines TRBV5-1 with TRBJ1-2; D possibly corresponds to TRBD1 (5 bases). Germline values: CDR1 SGHRS, CDR2 YFSETQ. CDR3 length equals 15 residues. The V gene lost 1 base and the J gene lost 6 bases, with 16 bases spanning the gap. CDR3: CASSLSASGTDGYTF. In DNA, the CDR3 is TGCGCCAGCAGCTTGTCCGCATCCGGGACGGATGGCTACACCTTC.